Listed below are T cell receptor beta chains from one sample, sequenced in a study of blood T cells in healthy people across ages. MiXCR, applied by TCRdb to the 5' RACE reads, yields one record per CDR3 protein. Of 700,000 to 1,000,000 distinct CDR3 sequences listed, around two fifths are singletons. Sequences were obtained from blood. The receptors come from a man aged 60 to 75 in good health. Each CDR3 is given without its conserved first and last residue.

>TRBJ1-2|11|TRBV2
ASSRASRSGYT
>TRBJ2-7|13|TRBV6-2/TRBV6-3
ASRRKTGGSYEQY
>TRBJ1-1|13|TRBV4-3
ASSQTAGRNTEAF
>TRBJ2-5|11|TRBV29-1
SFRNGGRETQY
>TRBJ2-5|16|TRBV6-5
ASSYGVRLQVDKETQY
>TRBJ2-1|13|TRBV27
ASRAIGGAYNEQF
>TRBJ2-3|13|TRBV28
ASSSPDSGRDTQY
>TRBJ2-1|14|TRBV18
ASSPPPGQGNNEQF
>TRBJ1-2|13|TRBV20-1
SARGLIPLRYGYT
>TRBJ2-3|10|TRBV30
AWSVITDTQY
>TRBJ2-1|15|TRBV5-6
ASSLVDRGGGWNEQF
>TRBJ2-3|13|TRBV7-9
ASSLAQTATDTQY
>TRBJ1-1|12|TRBV5-1
ASSLRQGSTEAF
>TRBJ1-2|10|TRBV10-3
AISERSEGYT
>TRBJ2-7|11|TRBV6-6
ASSSQDLTEQY
>TRBJ2-2|12|TRBV12-3/TRBV12-4
ASSFRGGTGELF